This T cell receptor beta chain derives from a study of CD4+ T cells in melanoma. Clones were read by immunoSEQ multiplex PCR, and TCRdb kept only the in-frame ones, dropping some. The sample has roughly 52,000 clones; over 60% are singletons. As regards this clone: Its antigen is currently unknown.

General observations from the study: Neoantigen-specific CD4+ T cells in melanoma reportedly had diverse differentiation states. CD8+ T cell, macrophage and B cell function reportedly correlated with neoantigen-specific CD4+ T cells.

The CDR3 totals 15 residues. Per germline, CDR1 SGHAT and CDR2 FQNNGV. V dropped 6 bases and J dropped 4; count of bases not matched to a gene: 8. The genes are TRBV11-2 and TRBJ2-1; TRBD2 matches 8 bases. The sample was tumor tissue. The origin of this receptor is a human donor with melanoma. The CDR3 is CASRWSGGTYNEQFF. CDR3 in DNA: TGTGCCAGCAGGTGGAGCGGGGGAACGTACAATGAGCAGTTCTTC.